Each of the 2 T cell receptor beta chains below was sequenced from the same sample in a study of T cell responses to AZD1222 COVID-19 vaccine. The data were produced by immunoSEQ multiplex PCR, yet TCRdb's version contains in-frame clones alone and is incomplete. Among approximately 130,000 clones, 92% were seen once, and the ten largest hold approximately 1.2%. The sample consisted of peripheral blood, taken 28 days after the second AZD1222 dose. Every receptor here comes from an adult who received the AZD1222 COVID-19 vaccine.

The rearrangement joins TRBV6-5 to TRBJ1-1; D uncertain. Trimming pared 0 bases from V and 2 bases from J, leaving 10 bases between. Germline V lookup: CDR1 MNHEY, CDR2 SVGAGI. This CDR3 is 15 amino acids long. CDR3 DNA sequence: TGTGCCAGCAGTTACTCCAGCAGGACTAACACTGAAGCTTTCTTT. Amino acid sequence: CASSYSSRTNTEAFF.

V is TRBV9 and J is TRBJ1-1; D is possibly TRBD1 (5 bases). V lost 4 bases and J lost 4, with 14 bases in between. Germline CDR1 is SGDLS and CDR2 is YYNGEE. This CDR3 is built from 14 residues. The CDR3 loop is CASSPLTGGTEAFF. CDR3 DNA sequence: TGTGCCAGCAGCCCCCTCACCGGGGGCACTGAAGCTTTCTTT.